What follows are 25 T cell receptor beta chains derived from one specimen sequenced in a study of beta chain features in type 1 diabetes. As every portion of the isolated RNA was reverse transcribed, the sequencing read expressed TCRB transcripts. Generated by immunoSEQ multiplex PCR, the TCRdb table keeps only in-frame clones and is missing some. The table lists over 300,000 clones, under 8.5% of them singletons. Material: central memory CD4+ T cells from blood. The receptors shown here come from a young woman in good health.

This chain's CDR3 is CASSQDQQSGSRYEQYF. The CDR3, as DNA: TGTGCCAGCAGCCAAGACCAGCAAAGCGGGAGTAGGTACGAGCAGTACTTC. The chain recombines TRBV4-2 with TRBJ2-7; 8 bases line up with TRBD2. There are 17 residues in the CDR3. CDR1 and CDR2 from the germline V gene are LGHNA and YNFKEQ. The V and J ends lost 0 bases and 4 bases, in that order; junction bases with no gene match: 11.

This clone was picked up many times. Here the CDR3 DNA reads TGTGCCAGCAGTCCCGACGACAGCTATGGCTACACCTTC. Amino acids: CASSPDDSYGYTF. The chain has TRBV28 and TRBJ1-2; D may be TRBD1 (5 bases). With 5 bases removed from V and 4 bases from J, the gap between germline ends came to 11 bases. The CDR3 has 13 amino acids. Germline V gives CDR1 MDHEN, CDR2 SYDVKM.

This chain links TRBV7-2 with TRBJ2-5, with D tentatively TRBD2 (5 bases). V gave up 6 bases and J gave up 3 bases, with 11 bases separating them. Germline CDR1 reads SGHTA; CDR2 reads FQGNSA. This CDR3 has 13 amino acids. The CDR3 is CASSGGRKETQYF. The CDR3 nucleotides are TGTGCCAGCAGTGGAGGACGAAAAGAGACCCAGTACTTC.

In this sample, this clone turned up a few times. The chain has TRBV10-3 and TRBJ1-4; 8 bases are a match to TRBD1. V was clipped by 10 bases and J by 7 bases; unmatched bases: 5. This CDR3 is 12 amino acids long. Looked up from germline, CDR1 is ENHRY and CDR2 is SYGVKD. In nucleotides, the CDR3 is TGTGCCAGTTACAGGGGGGCTGAAAAACTGTTTTTT. As protein: CASYRGAEKLFF.

This clone showed up many times. The chain uses TRBV21-1 and TRBJ2-1; TRBD2 is taken as the D call from the table, unchecked against the DNA. TRBV21-1 is a known pseudogene. The CDR3 length is 17 residues. In DNA, the CDR3 is TGTGCCAGCAGCACGCGACTAGCGGGAGAGTCCTACAATGAGCAGTTCTTC. Encoded protein: CASSTRLAGESYNEQFF.

The table lists this clone with a few counts. The gene calls are TRBV6-5 and TRBJ1-2; D unresolved. The CDR3 runs to 15 residues. With 4 bases removed from V and 5 bases from J, the gap between germline ends came to 17 bases. Germline CDR1 and CDR2: MNHEY and SVGAGI. For the CDR3, the DNA is TGTGCCAGCAGTTTGGGCTCAGGCGGTGCGTATGGCTACACCTTC. This encodes CASSLGSGGAYGYTF.

This clone was counted a few times. This may be a read error: a much more frequent sequence differs by one nucleotide. Within the sample, other DNA sequences also encode this same CDR3. The chain is built from TRBV7-2 and TRBJ2-2; D remains ambiguous. Trimming cost V 4 bases and J 0 bases, with 0 bases left between them. The CDR3 loop spans 12 amino acids. Germline values: CDR1 SGHTA, CDR2 FQGNSA. CDR3 nucleotide sequence: TGTGCCAGCAGCTCGAACACCGGGGAGCTGTTTTTT. It yields the protein CASSSNTGELFF.

The table lists this clone with a few counts. V and J are TRBV2 and TRBJ2-1; D is tentatively TRBD1 or TRBD2 (5 bases each). With 3 bases removed from V and 4 bases from J, the gap between germline ends came to 10 bases. Germline CDR1 and CDR2: SNHLY and FYNNEI. The CDR3 totals 14 residues. Here the CDR3 DNA reads TGTGCCAGCAGTGATGGGACGCGATACAATGAGCAGTTCTTC. Translation: CASSDGTRYNEQFF. The full variable domain, its missing parts supplied by reference TRBV2 and TRBJ2-1, is EPEVTQTPSHQVTQMGQEVILRCVPISNHLYFYWYRQILGQKVEFLVSFYNNEISEKSEIFDDQFSVERPDGSNFTLKIRSTKLEDSAMYFCASSDGTRYNEQFFGPGTRLTVL.

This clone occurred a few times. The chain recombines TRBV5-4 with TRBJ2-1; D remains ambiguous. Germline CDR1 is SGHNT and CDR2 is YYREEE (reference sequence). The CDR3 has 11 amino acids. V dropped 0 bases and J dropped 13 bases, with 8 bases sitting between them. CDR3: CASSLGAIQFF. The CDR3 nucleotides read TGTGCCAGCAGCTTGGGGGCAATCCAGTTCTTC.

This chain connects TRBV28 to TRBJ1-2; perhaps TRBD1 as D (5 bases). Trimming shortened V by 2 bases and J by 2 bases, and 12 bases separated the two germline ends. This CDR3 spans 15 amino acids. Germline CDR1 and CDR2: MDHEN and SYDVKM. CDR3 residues: CASSLQQGRNYGYTF. Written as DNA, the CDR3 is TGTGCCAGCAGTTTACAGCAGGGAAGGAACTATGGCTACACCTTC.

CDR3 protein: CASSEPASGEQFF. In DNA form, the CDR3 reads TGCGCCAGCAGCGAACCCGCTAGCGGTGAGCAGTTCTTC. The chain combines TRBV5-1 with TRBJ2-1, with TRBD2 matching 7 bases. V lost 4 bases to trimming and J lost 9 bases; unmatched junction nucleotides: 7. The CDR3 contains 13 residues. CDR1 SGHRS and CDR2 YFSETQ come from the germline V gene.

In this sample, this clone turned up a few times. The J gene is TRBJ2-5, the V gene TRBV7-2; D gene unclear. The CDR3 totals 11 residues. Germline loops: CDR1 SGHTA, CDR2 FQGNSA. V lost 4 bases and J 4 bases, leaving 4 bases between the germline ends. CDR3 DNA: TGTGCCAGCAGCTCACTAGAGACCCAGTACTTC. Translation: CASSSLETQYF.

This clone appeared once. The V call is TRBV7-9, the J call TRBJ2-3; TRBD1 might be the D (6 bases). This CDR3 spans 15 amino acids. V lost 5 bases and J lost 2, with 14 bases in between. From germline, CDR1 is SEHNR and CDR2 FQNEAQ (reference sequence). CDR3 amino acids: CASSAYGQLTDTQYF. In DNA form, the CDR3 reads TGTGCCAGCAGCGCGTATGGACAGCTCACAGATACGCAGTATTTT.

This clone was observed a handful of times. This sequence joins TRBV28 and TRBJ2-1; TRBD2 matches at 13 bases. After removal of 4 bases from V and 7 bases from J, the junction contained 13 bases not matched to a gene. Looked up from germline, CDR1 is MDHEN and CDR2 is SYDVKM. The CDR3 is 18 residues long. The CDR3 loop reads CASSSPTWTSGSQNEQFF. DNA of the CDR3: TGTGCCAGCAGTTCCCCAACTTGGACTAGCGGGAGTCAGAATGAGCAGTTCTTC. Supplemented by reference TRBV28 and TRBJ2-1, the full variable domain reads DVKVTQSSRYLVKRTGEKVFLECVQDMDHENMFWYRQDPGLGLRLIYFSYDVKMKEKGDIPEGYSVSREKKERFSLILESASTNQTSMYLCASSSPTWTSGSQNEQFFGPGTRLTVL.

This clone occurred many times. This sequence joins TRBV19 and TRBJ2-1, with D perhaps matching TRBD2 (5 bases). The CDR3 is made up of 16 amino acids. Trimming left V 5 bases short and J 7 bases short, with 21 bases between. Germline V gene lookup returns CDR1 LNHDA and CDR2 SQIVND (reference sequence). CDR3 in amino acids: CASSALVTPPLNEQFF. The CDR3 nucleotides are TGTGCCAGTAGTGCACTAGTGACTCCGCCTTTAAATGAGCAGTTCTTC.

The chain employs TRBV6-6 and TRBJ1-5; D is uncertain. Per the germline V gene, CDR1 is MNHNY and CDR2 is SVGAGI (reference sequence). This CDR3 has 14 amino acids. Trimming left V 4 bases short and J 6 bases short, with 13 bases between. The CDR3 sequence is CASSFGGVAQPQHF. CDR3 coding DNA: TGTGCCAGCAGTTTCGGCGGTGTCGCTCAGCCCCAGCATTTT.

This clone was seen a few times. The chain has TRBV27 and TRBJ1-1, with 7 bases fitting TRBD1. The germline CDR1 and CDR2 sequences are MNHEY and SMNVEV (reference sequence). CDR3 length: 19 residues. The junction had 20 bases not matched to a gene; V was cut back by 2 bases and J by 5 bases. CDR3 DNA: TGTGCCAGCAGTTTACAGTTCTGGACAGGCGGGGAGGGTAGGACTGAAGCTTTCTTT. Residues: CASSLQFWTGGEGRTEAFF.

V gene TRBV4-2 combines with J gene TRBJ2-7, with D perhaps TRBD2 (6 bases). Trimming left V 0 bases short and J 3 bases short, with 15 bases between. Germline assignment: CDR1 LGHNA and CDR2 YNFKEQ. The CDR3 runs 16 residues. This CDR3 is CASSQDSIAEFYEQYF. CDR3 nucleotide sequence: TGTGCCAGCAGCCAAGATAGTATAGCGGAGTTCTACGAGCAGTACTTC.

This rearrangement joins TRBV19 to TRBJ2-7; 10 bases are a match to TRBD1. The V and J ends lost 4 bases and 0 bases, in that order; junction bases with no gene match: 0. Germline loops: CDR1 LNHDA, CDR2 SQIVND (reference sequence). This CDR3 contains 14 residues. Here the CDR3 reads CASSRQGASYEQYF. DNA of the CDR3: TGTGCCAGTAGTAGACAGGGGGCCTCCTACGAGCAGTACTTC.

In regard to this clone: Other DNA variants within this sample encode the same CDR3. V usage is TRBV7-9 and J usage is TRBJ1-2; D not resolved. The CDR3 is made up of 12 amino acids. Germline V gives CDR1 SEHNR, CDR2 FQNEAQ (reference sequence). The V end lost 1 base, the J end lost 3 bases, and 3 bases lay between the germline ends. CDR3 nucleotide sequence: TGTGCCAGCAGCTTAGAATACTATGGCTACACCTTC. Its protein is CASSLEYYGYTF.

The chain combines TRBV7-9 with TRBJ2-3; 11 nucleotides match TRBD2. With V trimmed by 4 bases and J by 7 bases, 7 bases remained unmatched. The CDR3 spans 15 residues. The germline V gene has CDR1 SEHNR and CDR2 FQNEAQ (reference sequence). The CDR3 DNA reads TGTGCCAGCAGCTGGAGGACTAGCGGGCGCAATACGCAGTATTTT. Translated, it gives CASSWRTSGRNTQYF.

This clone was counted between two and nine times. This specimen includes other DNA sequences encoding the same CDR3. This chain joins TRBV27 and TRBJ2-5; possible D gene TRBD2, 6 bases. The CDR3 has 13 amino acids. In germline, CDR1 is MNHEY, CDR2 SMNVEV (reference sequence). The ends were cut back, 5 bases at V and 5 bases at J, with 12 bases in the middle. Written as DNA, the CDR3 is TGTGCCAGCAGTCCCCGACTAGGGGAGACCCAGTACTTC. Protein sequence: CASSPRLGETQYF.

The chain links TRBV15 to TRBJ2-1, with 9 bases that match TRBD2. This CDR3 contains 16 residues. V was pared by 3 bases and J by 5 bases, with 8 bases of the junction left unmatched. The germline V gene encodes CDR1 LNHNV and CDR2 YYDKDF (reference sequence). The CDR3 sequence is CATSRGVAGANNEQFF. The CDR3 DNA sequence: TGTGCCACCAGCAGGGGGGTAGCGGGAGCCAACAATGAGCAGTTCTTC.

This clone has a handful of counts. The gene calls are TRBV5-1 and TRBJ2-1, with a possible D match to TRBD2 (6 bases). With 5 bases removed from V and 0 bases from J, the gap between germline ends came to 12 bases. The CDR3 loop spans 15 amino acids. The germline gives CDR1 SGHRS, CDR2 YFSETQ. This CDR3 reads CASSQVAVSYNEQFF. In nucleotides, the CDR3 is TGCGCCAGCAGTCAGGTAGCGGTCTCCTACAATGAGCAGTTCTTC.

The DNA for the CDR3 is TGTGCCAGCAGGACACCAAACTACGAGCAGTACTTC. The encoded protein is CASRTPNYEQYF. This chain uses TRBV28 with TRBJ2-7; unclear D gene. V dropped 6 bases and J dropped 3 bases, with 9 bases sitting between them. This CDR3 spans 12 amino acids. Germline assignment: CDR1 MDHEN and CDR2 SYDVKM.